This T cell receptor beta chain was sequenced for a study of blood T cell repertoires in COVID-19. The overall study: PBMCs, B-cell-depleted T cells, or T cells provided the cDNA or gDNA that made up the material.

The CDR3 is made up of 14 amino acids. J was trimmed by 6 bases and V by 4 bases; bases with no gene match: 4. Germline CDR1 and CDR2: SGHRS and YFSETQ. The protocol was immunoSEQ multiplex PCR, while the TCRdb copy is restricted to in-frame clones and leaves out a portion. The sample lists about 120,000 clones; about 89% were seen once. The rearrangement uses TRBV5-1 and TRBJ2-1; TRBD2 agrees at 10 bases. The sample comprised peripheral blood. The TCR was taken from a woman aged 70-85 years with acute or convalescent COVID-19. The CDR3 DNA reads as TGCGCCAGCAGCCCCGGGACTAGCGCCAATGAGCAGTTCTTC. Translated: CASSPGTSANEQFF.